Shown below are 30 T cell receptor beta chains from a single sample sequenced in a study of blood T cell repertoires in COVID-19. Sequenced by immunoSEQ multiplex PCR; TCRdb stores in-frame clones only, minus some. This table has about 150,000 clones, about 86% appearing once. The sample taken for sequencing was peripheral blood. Receptors were obtained from a woman aged 65 to 85 who had recovered from COVID-19.

Written as DNA, the CDR3 is TGCAGTGCTAGGGTCCCAGTGGAGCAGTACTTC. Its protein product is CSARVPVEQYF. The chain has TRBV20-1 and TRBJ2-7; D is ambiguous. CDR3 size: 11 residues. Per germline, CDR1 DFQATT and CDR2 SNEGSKA (reference sequence). The V end was cut by 3 bases, the J end by 7 bases, with 10 bases between.

A few counts support this clone. The DNA is left out, because the CDR3 cannot be placed on it with certainty; the CDR3 is given as TCRdb lists it. This chain uses TRBV5-6 with TRBJ1-1; the table's D call TRBD1 went unverified against the DNA. A total of 13 residues make up the CDR3, ends included. CDR1 and CDR2 (germline): SGHDT, YYEEEE. CDR3: CASSSVGQGNTFF.

This sequence joins TRBV11-3 and TRBJ1-1; TRBD1 agrees at 8 bases. Germline-derived CDR1 and CDR2 are SGHNT and YENEEA. The CDR3 sequence is 13 residues long. V was clipped by 5 bases and J by 11 bases; unmatched bases: 10. CDR3 sequence reads: CASSARTGLRAFF. The CDR3 DNA reads as TGTGCCAGCAGCGCACGGACAGGGCTGCGGGCTTTCTTT.

CDR3 protein: CASSPGQGLGYTF. CDR3 DNA: TGTGCCAGCAGCCCGGGACAGGGGTTGGGCTACACCTTC. The chain links TRBV7-2 to TRBJ1-2; 10 bases are a match to TRBD1. Germline V gene data show CDR1 as SGHTA and CDR2 as FQGNSA. The CDR3 has 13 amino acids. V lost 5 bases and J lost 8; bases outside the gene matches: 5.

The chain joins TRBV19 to TRBJ2-1; 10 nucleotides agree with TRBD2. This CDR3 contains 21 residues. With V trimmed by 5 bases and J by 7 bases, 26 bases remained unmatched. Germline V gives CDR1 LNHDA, CDR2 SQIVND (reference sequence). DNA of the CDR3: TGTGCCAGTAGTCCCCGACGCCCCGGGACTAGCGTGTACAAGGGGTATAATGAGCAGTTCTTC. Protein product: CASSPRRPGTSVYKGYNEQFF.

V usage is TRBV28 and J usage is TRBJ2-7, with 9 bases fitting TRBD1. Germline V lookup: CDR1 MDHEN, CDR2 SYDVKM. The junction had 9 bases not matched to a gene; V was cut back by 6 bases and J by 3 bases. The CDR3 length is 15 residues. CDR3 loop: CASSRPETGGYEQYF. The DNA for the CDR3 is TGTGCCAGCAGCCGCCCCGAGACAGGGGGCTACGAGCAGTACTTC.

This rearrangement joins TRBV7-9 to TRBJ1-6; 8 positions agree with TRBD1. Trimming removed 5 bases from V and 9 bases from J; junction bases left unmatched: 6. This CDR3 is 14 amino acids long. Per the germline V gene, CDR1 is SEHNR and CDR2 is FQNEAQ (reference sequence). CDR3 bases: TGTGCCAGCAGCATCGGACAGGGAGGTTCACCCCTCCACTTT. It translates to CASSIGQGGSPLHF.

The chain combines TRBV14 with TRBJ2-1; unclear D gene. The CDR3 covers 15 residues. CDR1 SGHDN and CDR2 FVKESK come from the germline V gene. Between the trimmed V and J ends, which lost 4 bases and 0 bases, there was a span of 10 bases. The CDR3 sequence is CASSPYPSSYNEQFF. DNA for the CDR3: TGTGCCAGCAGCCCATACCCGAGCTCCTACAATGAGCAGTTCTTC.

J is TRBJ2-1 and V is TRBV7-3; possible D gene TRBD2, 6 bases. The CDR3 totals 16 residues. The germline V and J ends were trimmed by 4 bases and 3 bases, with 16 bases remaining between them. The germline CDR1 and CDR2 sequences are SGHTA and FQGTGA. The CDR3 loop is CASSSRRALSYNEQFF. The CDR3 DNA sequence: TGTGCCAGCAGCTCCAGGAGGGCCTTGAGCTACAATGAGCAGTTCTTC.

J is TRBJ2-7 and V is TRBV7-8; 13 nucleotides line up with TRBD2. V shed 5 bases and J 4 bases; nucleotides not matched to a gene: 8. The germline CDR1 and CDR2 sequences are SGHVS and FQNEAQ. This CDR3 spans 16 amino acids. The CDR3 here is CASSHGLAGVWYEQYF. The CDR3, as DNA: TGTGCCAGCAGCCACGGACTAGCGGGAGTCTGGTACGAGCAGTACTTC.

V gene TRBV19 combines with J gene TRBJ1-5; D call uncertain. CDR3 size: 15 residues. With 6 bases removed from V and 0 bases from J, the gap between germline ends came to 12 bases. Germline V CDR1 and CDR2: LNHDA, SQIVND (reference sequence). Here the CDR3 DNA reads TGTGCCAGTAGCCTGGTGCCCTATAGCAATCAGCCCCAGCATTTT. This translates into CASSLVPYSNQPQHF.

The J gene is TRBJ1-2, the V gene TRBV20-1; maybe TRBD1 (5 bases). V dropped 6 bases and J dropped 6 bases, with 11 bases sitting between them. Germline values: CDR1 DFQATT, CDR2 SNEGSKA (reference sequence). The length of the CDR3 is 11 residues. For the CDR3, the DNA is TGCAGTGCCACCAGGGTCCATGGCTACACCTTC. Translating gives CSATRVHGYTF.

In nucleotides, the CDR3 is TGTGCCAGCAGCGCCGGACAGGGAGTGTTCGAAAAACTGTTTTTT. It is translated as CASSAGQGVFEKLFF. The chain joins TRBV9 to TRBJ1-4; 8 positions match TRBD1. Trimming took 3 bases from V and 8 from J; bases not matched to a gene: 9. The CDR3 totals 15 residues. The germline gives CDR1 SGDLS, CDR2 YYNGEE. Drawing the rest from reference TRBV9 and TRBJ1-4, the complete variable domain is DSGVTQTPKHLITATGQRVTLRCSPRSGDLSVYWYQQSLDQGLQFLIQYYNGEERAKGNILERFSAQQFPDLHSELNLSSLELGDSALYFCASSAGQGVFEKLFFGSGTQLSVL.

This rearrangement joins TRBV5-7 to TRBJ1-6; 10 bases match TRBD1. TRBV5-7 is known as an ORF, though its function is uncertain. This CDR3 region has 16 residues. The ends lost 4 bases at V and 7 bases at J; junction bases unmatched: 8. For the CDR3, the DNA is TGTGCCAGCAGCCCGGGGACAGGGGAGGGCAATTCACCCCTCCACTTT. Its protein product is CASSPGTGEGNSPLHF.

The chain has TRBV4-2 and TRBJ1-1, with D perhaps matching TRBD1 (6 bases). The V and J ends lost 4 bases and 1 base respectively, with 10 bases between them. Germline loops: CDR1 LGHNA, CDR2 YNFKEQ. CDR3 size: 14 residues. CDR3 sequence reads: CASSPPTGNTEAFF. CDR3 coding DNA: TGTGCCAGCAGCCCCCCGACAGGGAACACTGAAGCTTTCTTT.

The J gene is TRBJ1-2, the V gene TRBV3-1 (or the pseudogene TRBV3-2); D unclear. The CDR3 consists of 12 residues. V lost 3 bases to trimming and J lost 5 bases, with 7 bases between them. Germline CDR1 and CDR2: LGHDT and YNNKEL (reference sequence). The CDR3 DNA reads as TGTGCCAGCAGCCACCCTACGTATGGCTACACCTTC. It specifies CASSHPTYGYTF.

The rearrangement uses TRBV5-1 and TRBJ1-4; 7 bases are a match to TRBD1. The V gene end was trimmed by 3 bases and the J gene end by 3 bases; junction bases not matched to a gene: 2. The CDR3 is 14 amino acids. Germline lookup yields CDR1 SGHRS and CDR2 YFSETQ. DNA of the CDR3: TGCGCCAGCAGCTCAGGACAGGCTAATGAAAAACTGTTTTTT. It is translated as CASSSGQANEKLFF.

This chain links TRBV25-1 with TRBJ2-5, with D perhaps TRBD1 (6 bases). This CDR3 comprises 12 residues. CDR1 and CDR2 from the germline V gene are MGHDK and SYGVNS. Trimming shortened V by 8 bases and J by 3 bases, and 10 bases separated the two germline ends. The CDR3 protein is CASAGQKETQYF. CDR3 DNA sequence: TGTGCCAGCGCAGGACAGAAAGAGACCCAGTACTTC. The full variable domain, completed using reference TRBV25-1 and TRBJ2-5, is EADIYQTPRYLVIGTGKKITLECSQTMGHDKMYWYQQDPGMELHLIHYSYGVNSTEKGDLSSESTVSRIRTEHFPLTLESARPSHTSQYLCASAGQKETQYFGPGTRLLVL.

The gene calls are TRBV2 and TRBJ2-7; the match to TRBD2 covers 7 bases. The germline V gene has CDR1 SNHLY and CDR2 FYNNEI. V was pared by 4 bases and J by 7 bases, with 7 bases of the junction left unmatched. This CDR3 is 13 amino acids long. Written as DNA, the CDR3 is TGTGCCAGCAGTGCCCTGGGGGGGGGAGAGCAGTACTTC. Translation gives CASSALGGGEQYF.

For this clone: Other DNA sequences within the sample encode an identical CDR3. The genes are TRBV13 and TRBJ2-7; D not certain. The V gene lost 4 bases and the J gene lost 4 bases, with 5 bases spanning the gap. Germline CDR1 PRHDT, CDR2 FYEKMQ (reference sequence). The CDR3 is 11 residues long. The CDR3 region has the DNA TGTGCCAGCAGCTCCCGGTACGAGCAGTACTTC. It encodes CASSSRYEQYF.

This clone was observed a few times. This chain uses TRBV15 with TRBJ1-2; D is unclear. V was clipped by 5 bases and J by 2 bases, with 6 bases between them. CDR1 and CDR2 (germline): LNHNV, YYDKDF (reference sequence). The CDR3 totals 12 residues. The CDR3 is CATSPGNYGYTF. In DNA form, the CDR3 reads TGTGCCACCAGCCCGGGAAACTATGGCTACACCTTC.

The genes are TRBV2 and TRBJ1-6; no definite D call. The germline V gene has CDR1 SNHLY and CDR2 FYNNEI. V dropped 1 base and J dropped 8 bases, with 6 bases sitting between them. The CDR3 consists of 13 residues. The DNA of the CDR3 is TGTGCCAGCAGTGAAGTCGTGTATTCACCCCTCCACTTT. Amino acids: CASSEVVYSPLHF.

V usage is TRBV7-3 and J usage is TRBJ2-5; 7 nucleotides match TRBD2. This CDR3 has 16 residues. V was clipped by 1 base and J by 1 base; unmatched bases: 6. CDR1 and CDR2 (germline): SGHTA, FQGTGA. The CDR3 here is CASSLRGGGTQETQYF. Written as DNA, the CDR3 is TGTGCCAGCAGCTTAAGGGGGGGAGGCACCCAAGAGACCCAGTACTTC.

This rearrangement joins TRBV7-3 to TRBJ2-7; D possibly corresponds to TRBD1 (6 bases). Trimming shortened V by 5 bases and J by 2 bases, and 16 bases separated the two germline ends. The CDR3 covers 15 residues. Germline V gene data show CDR1 as SGHTA and CDR2 as FQGTGA. The CDR3 DNA reads TGTGCCAGCAGCCCTGCGGGTGGGGGCCCCTACGAGCAGTACTTC. Encoded protein: CASSPAGGGPYEQYF.

The V and J genes are TRBV12-5 and TRBJ2-5; 12 nucleotides agree with TRBD2. V was clipped by 2 bases and J by 5 bases; unmatched bases: 6. Looked up from germline, CDR1 is LGHNT and CDR2 is FRNRAP. The CDR3 is 16 amino acids. DNA of the CDR3: TGTGCTAGTGGTTTGTGGCCTAGCGGGAGGGGGGAGACCCAGTACTTC. It is translated as CASGLWPSGRGETQYF. Together with reference TRBV12-5 and TRBJ2-5, the CDR3 gives the full variable domain: DARVTQTPRHKVTEMGQEVTMRCQPILGHNTVFWYRQTMMQGLELLAYFRNRAPLDDSGMPKDRFSAEMPDATLATLKIQPSEPRDSAVYFCASGLWPSGRGETQYFGPGTRLLVL.

The chain couples TRBV19 to TRBJ1-2, with 8 bases fitting TRBD1. The CDR3 runs to 14 residues. V gave up 5 bases and J gave up 3 bases; unmatched junction bases: 5. Germline loops: CDR1 LNHDA, CDR2 SQIVND (reference sequence). The CDR3, as DNA: TGTGCCAGTAGTGGTCAGGGGGCTGACTATGGCTACACCTTC. The encoded protein is CASSGQGADYGYTF.

This clone was counted a few times. This sequence joins TRBV7-9 and TRBJ1-2, with 7 bases matching TRBD1. Germline V gene sequence: CDR1 SEHNR, CDR2 FQNEAQ (reference sequence). V lost 5 bases, J lost 0 bases, and 9 bases stayed unmatched. The CDR3 is 16 amino acids. CDR3 coding DNA: TGTGCCAGCAGCCCGTCAAGAGACAGGGCTAACTATGGCTACACCTTC. This encodes CASSPSRDRANYGYTF.

The V gene is TRBV2, the J gene TRBJ2-3; maybe TRBD2 (7 bases). Per germline, CDR1 SNHLY and CDR2 FYNNEI. This CDR3 contains 16 residues. V was clipped by 1 base and J by 1 base, with 12 bases between them. The CDR3 region is CASSEEGGGGTDTQYF. The CDR3 region has the DNA TGTGCCAGCAGTGAAGAGGGAGGGGGTGGCACAGATACGCAGTATTTT.

The chain has TRBV9 and TRBJ1-1, with no clear D. In germline, CDR1 is SGDLS, CDR2 YYNGEE. The V end was cut by 3 bases, the J end by 1 base, with 10 bases between. This CDR3 spans 14 amino acids. CDR3 sequence reads: CASSAQTQNTEAFF. The CDR3 region has the DNA TGTGCCAGCAGCGCACAGACCCAGAACACTGAAGCTTTCTTT.

V is TRBV6-5 and J is TRBJ2-5; tentative D call: TRBD2 (6 bases). V lost 5 bases and J 5 bases, leaving 15 bases between the germline ends. The germline V gene encodes CDR1 MNHEY and CDR2 SVGAGI. This CDR3 spans 14 amino acids. The CDR3 sequence is CASSPGTFPETQYF. The CDR3 DNA reads TGTGCCAGCAGTCCTGGGACTTTCCCGGAGACCCAGTACTTC.